The T cell receptor (beta chain) described here comes from a study of blood T cell repertoires in COVID-19. About the study: PBMCs, B-cell-depleted T cells, or T cells were the source of the cDNA or gDNA that made up the material.

In germline, CDR1 is KGHSY, CDR2 FQNENV. V was pared by 3 bases and J by 7 bases, with 12 bases between. The CDR3 sequence is 13 residues long. Authors' methods: Reference gene primer amplification gave nucleated cell count estimates. The data were produced by immunoSEQ multiplex PCR, yet TCRdb's version contains in-frame clones alone and is incomplete. V, J and clone size reflect that table, while D and trimming were determined from the DNA. The sample records under 200,000 clones, around 83% being singletons. Adults between roughly 18 and 95 years of age took part from 20 to 25 US areas. Participants were placed into cohorts based on the clinical history they reported.

The chain is built from TRBV16 and TRBJ1-2; D call uncertain. Material for sequencing was PBMCs or T cells enriched from blood (not recorded which). The TCR sequence derives from a woman aged 45-60 years in a cohort exposed to, infected with or recovered from COVID-19 (not recorded which). Here the CDR3 DNA reads TGTGCCAGCAGCCAGGGAGAATATGGTGGCTACACCTTC. Its protein is CASSQGEYGGYTF.